This T cell receptor (beta chain) came from a study of blood T cells in healthy people across ages. Whole-study findings and limits: Among long-lived donors, naive CD4+ cells were more numerous and diversity higher than in aged donors.

A second 7 to 11 cycle PCR used barcoded and J-beta primers. TCRdb ran MiXCR on the 5' RACE reads and lists one entry per CDR3 protein. The sample consists of some 1,500,000 distinct CDR3 sequences, roughly 43% of them appearing once. V was clipped by 10 bases and J by 2 bases, with 11 bases between them. The length of the CDR3 is 12 residues. Germline V gene lookup returns CDR1 SEHNR and CDR2 FQNEAQ (reference sequence). In this sample, this clonotype turned up a few times. Antigen unknown. This sequence was found in a woman under 30 in good health. The rearrangement links TRBV7-9 to TRBJ2-5; D is unresolved. The sample taken for sequencing was blood. The CDR3 loop reads CATQKRQETQYF. CDR3 sequence (DNA): TGTGCCACCCAAAAAAGACAAGAGACCCAGTACTTC.